This T cell receptor beta chain derives from a study of beta chain features in type 1 diabetes. Study-wide results and limits: Type 1 diabetes patients showed a moderate but significant shortening of TCRB CDR3s in all four CD4+ subsets. In comparison with healthy donors, patients had naive, central memory and Treg TCRB repertoires that appeared more similar.

Of the isolated RNA, all was reverse transcribed, and so the sequenced material was expressed TCRB transcripts. The protocol was immunoSEQ multiplex PCR, while the TCRdb copy is restricted to in-frame clones and leaves out a portion. Among hundreds of thousands of clones listed, roughly 12% were seen once. This clone appeared a few times. Its antigen remains unidentified. The CDR3 has 14 residues. After removal of 4 bases from V and 7 bases from J, the junction contained 8 bases not matched to a gene. Looked up from germline, CDR1 is SQVTM and CDR2 is ANQGSEA. Sorted CD4+ subsets: naive, central memory, regulatory, stem cell-like memory (CD45RO/CCR7/CD25/CD127/CD95/CD27 panel). Sorted populations all had greater than 95% purity.

The chain combines TRBV29-1 with TRBJ2-1; 9 nucleotides match TRBD2. This clonotype was obtained from a man younger than 30 with type 1 diabetes. The specimen sequenced was naive CD4+ T cells from blood. CDR3 region: CSVGFIAGANEQFF. The CDR3 DNA reads as TGCAGCGTTGGATTTATAGCGGGGGCAAATGAGCAGTTCTTC.